This TCR beta chain is drawn from a study of blood T cell repertoires in COVID-19 (TCRdb year 2020). With respect to the entire study: Collaborator samples came from the United States, Italy and Spain and covered acute and convalescent phases of COVID-19. The prospective study material was composed of cDNA or gDNA derived from T cells, B-cell-depleted T cells, or PBMCs. A freely available public database, intended as a resource for researchers studying the immune response to SARS-CoV-2, is where the repertoires were released. HLA class I and class II types, where available, came from metadata supplied by the sample provider rather than from assay-based typing. The sample metadata nearly always contained a de-identified subject ID, COVID-19 status, age in years and sex. The samples were drawn from the first 160 participants of the ongoing ImmuneRACE study and from 1,254 subjects provided by 6 global collaborators. The dataset comprised deeply sampled blood TCRbeta repertoires from subjects exposed to, actively infected with, or recovered from COVID-19. What the study reported, not specific to this receptor: The quantity of clinical and demographic metadata differed by source and by participant and was supplied without curation.

TCRbeta CDR3 regions were amplified from genomic DNA using the immunoSEQ Assay, a bias-controlled multiplex PCR. Under the source paper's analysis protocol: Within the assay, amplification of reference gene primers was used to estimate how many nucleated cells each sample contained. To quantify the absolute abundance of each unique TCRbeta CDR3 rearrangement, sequence reads were collapsed and filtered. For each sample, productive Simpson clonality was calculated by taking the square root of Simpson's diversity index across productive rearrangements. In its TCRdb copy, this immuneACCESS table keeps in-frame sequences only and misses some clones. Where compared with another copy, unresolved V genes explain less than half of these, and the others have no known cause. That table is the source of V, J and clone size, and D and trimming were worked out from the DNA. This sample lists fewer than 95,000 clones; 72% were detected once. The ten largest clones capture over 13% of the sample.

The CDR3 starts with the cysteine, ends with the phenylalanine, and has 16 residues. Of all the DNA, just the CDR3 is kept, 48 bases in frame from base 1. Trimming at the junction amounts to 5 bases on V and 2 bases on J, and the germline ends lie 14 bases apart. The germline V gene encodes CDR1 KGHDR and CDR2 SFDVKD. The collaborating institutions used their own protocols to collect whole blood in K2EDTA tubes. Collaborator samples were shipped for TCRbeta analysis as frozen whole blood, isolated PBMCs, or DNA extracted from either sample type. A word on this clone: No antigen is known for it. Per-base qualities were not stored, and no clone one base away is much larger.

The sample taken for sequencing was peripheral blood. The receptor was derived from a woman aged 80 or over with acute or convalescent COVID-19. The rearranged chain carries TRBV24-1 and TRBJ2-2, and perhaps TRBD2 as D gene, on 6 matching bases. Here is the DNA: TGTGCCACCAGTGGGGTCGGGGGATCCAACACCGGGGAGCTGTTTTTT. This sequence encodes CATSGVGGSNTGELFF.